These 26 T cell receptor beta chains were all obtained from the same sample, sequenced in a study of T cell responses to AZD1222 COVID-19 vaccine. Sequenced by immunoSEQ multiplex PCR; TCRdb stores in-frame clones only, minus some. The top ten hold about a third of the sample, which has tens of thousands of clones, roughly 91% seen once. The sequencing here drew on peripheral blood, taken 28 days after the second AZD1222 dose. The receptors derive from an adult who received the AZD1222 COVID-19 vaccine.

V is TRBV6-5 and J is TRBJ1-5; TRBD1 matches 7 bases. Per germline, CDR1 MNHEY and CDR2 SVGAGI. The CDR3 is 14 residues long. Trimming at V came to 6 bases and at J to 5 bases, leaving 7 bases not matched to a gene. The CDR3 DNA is TGTGCCAGCAGCCCGGGGGGACAGTATCAGCCCCAGCATTTT. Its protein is CASSPGGQYQPQHF.

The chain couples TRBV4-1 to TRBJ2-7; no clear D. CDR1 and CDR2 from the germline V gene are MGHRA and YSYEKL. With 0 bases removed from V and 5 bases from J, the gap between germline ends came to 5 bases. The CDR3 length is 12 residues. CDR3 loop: CASSQEGNEQYF. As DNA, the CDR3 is TGCGCCAGCAGCCAAGAAGGGAACGAGCAGTACTTC.

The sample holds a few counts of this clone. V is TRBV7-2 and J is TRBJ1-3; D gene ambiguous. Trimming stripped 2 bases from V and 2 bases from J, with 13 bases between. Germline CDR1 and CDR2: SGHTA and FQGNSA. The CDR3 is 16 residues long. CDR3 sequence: CASSLLSRAAGNTIYF. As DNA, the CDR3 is TGTGCCAGCAGCTTACTATCGAGGGCAGCTGGAAACACCATATATTTT. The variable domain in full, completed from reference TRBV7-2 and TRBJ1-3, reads GAGVSQSPSNKVTEKGKDVELRCDPISGHTALYWYRQSLGQGLEFLIYFQGNSAPDKSGLPSDRFSAERTGGSVSTLTIQRTQQEDSAVYLCASSLLSRAAGNTIYFGEGSWLTVV.

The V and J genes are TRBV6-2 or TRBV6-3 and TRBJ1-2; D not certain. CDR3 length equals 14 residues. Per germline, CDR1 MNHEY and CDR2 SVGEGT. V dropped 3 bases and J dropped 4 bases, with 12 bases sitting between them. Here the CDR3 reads CASSYGGPSYGYTF. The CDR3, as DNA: TGTGCCAGCAGTTATGGAGGGCCTTCCTATGGCTACACCTTC.

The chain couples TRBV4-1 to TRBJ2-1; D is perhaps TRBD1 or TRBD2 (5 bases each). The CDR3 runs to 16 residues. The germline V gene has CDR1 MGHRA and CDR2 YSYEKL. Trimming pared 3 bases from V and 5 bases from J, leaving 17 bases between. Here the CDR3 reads CASSHPPGTQNNEQFF. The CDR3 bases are TGCGCCAGCAGCCACCCTCCAGGGACCCAAAACAATGAGCAGTTCTTC.

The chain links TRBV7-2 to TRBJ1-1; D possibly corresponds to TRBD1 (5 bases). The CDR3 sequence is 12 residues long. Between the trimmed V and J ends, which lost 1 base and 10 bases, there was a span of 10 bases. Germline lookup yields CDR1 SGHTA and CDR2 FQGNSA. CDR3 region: CASSLVRGPAFF. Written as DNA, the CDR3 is TGTGCCAGCAGCTTAGTGAGGGGCCCAGCTTTCTTT.

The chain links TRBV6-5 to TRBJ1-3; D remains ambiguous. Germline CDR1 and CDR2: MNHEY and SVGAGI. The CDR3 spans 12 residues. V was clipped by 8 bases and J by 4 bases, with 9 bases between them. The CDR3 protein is CASRSSGNTIYF. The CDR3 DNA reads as TGTGCCAGCCGGAGTTCGGGAAACACCATATATTTT.

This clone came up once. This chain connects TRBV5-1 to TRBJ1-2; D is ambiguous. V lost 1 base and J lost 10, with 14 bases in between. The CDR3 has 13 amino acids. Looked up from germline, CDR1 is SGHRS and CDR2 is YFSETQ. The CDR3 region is CASSLKTASDYTF. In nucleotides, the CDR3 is TGCGCCAGCAGCTTGAAAACGGCTTCTGACTACACCTTC.

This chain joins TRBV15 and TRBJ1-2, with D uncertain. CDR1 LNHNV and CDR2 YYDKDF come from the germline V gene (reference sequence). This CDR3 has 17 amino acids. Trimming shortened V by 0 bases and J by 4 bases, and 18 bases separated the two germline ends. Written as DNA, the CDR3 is TGTGCCACCAGCAGAGATAAAAATGTGCTACAGAGCTATGGCTACACCTTC. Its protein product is CATSRDKNVLQSYGYTF.

CDR3 protein: CASGPGSNRNTEAFF. The CDR3 DNA reads as TGTGCTAGTGGCCCCGGGTCCAATAGGAACACTGAAGCTTTCTTT. The gene calls are TRBV12-5 and TRBJ1-1; D uncertain. The length of the CDR3 is 15 residues. Germline V lookup: CDR1 LGHNT, CDR2 FRNRAP. Trimming took 6 bases from V and 1 from J, leaving 15 bases between them.

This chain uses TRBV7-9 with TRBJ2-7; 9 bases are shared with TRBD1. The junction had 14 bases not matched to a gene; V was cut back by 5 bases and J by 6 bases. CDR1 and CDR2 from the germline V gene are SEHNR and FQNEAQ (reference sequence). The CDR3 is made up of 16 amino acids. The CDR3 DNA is TGTGCCAGCAGCCGATACGACACAGGGGGCAGCGGCGAGCAGTACTTC. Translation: CASSRYDTGGSGEQYF.

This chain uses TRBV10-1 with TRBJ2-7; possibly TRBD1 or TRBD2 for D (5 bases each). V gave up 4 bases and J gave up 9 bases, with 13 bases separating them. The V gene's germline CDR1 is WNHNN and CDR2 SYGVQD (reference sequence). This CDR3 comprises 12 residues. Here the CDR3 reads CASSGDPGRQYF. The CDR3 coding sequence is TGCGCCAGCAGTGGGGACCCCGGACGGCAGTACTTC.

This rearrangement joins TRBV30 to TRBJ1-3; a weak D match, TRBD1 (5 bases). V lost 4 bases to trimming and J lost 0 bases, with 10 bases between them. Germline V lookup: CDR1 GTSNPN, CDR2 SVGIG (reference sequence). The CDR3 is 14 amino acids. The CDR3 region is CAWTGTDSGNTIYF. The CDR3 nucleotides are TGTGCCTGGACCGGGACGGACTCTGGAAACACCATATATTTT.

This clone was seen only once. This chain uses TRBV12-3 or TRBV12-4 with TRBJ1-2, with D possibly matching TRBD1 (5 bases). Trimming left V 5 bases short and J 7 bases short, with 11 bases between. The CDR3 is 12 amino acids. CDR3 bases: TGTGCCAGCAGTCTCGACAGATCTGGCTACACCTTC. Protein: CASSLDRSGYTF.

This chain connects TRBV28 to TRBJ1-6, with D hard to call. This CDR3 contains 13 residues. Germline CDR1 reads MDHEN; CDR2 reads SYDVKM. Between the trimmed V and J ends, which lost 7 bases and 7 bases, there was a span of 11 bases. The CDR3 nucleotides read TGTGCCAGCAATCCAACGGCGAATTCACCCCTCCACTTT. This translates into CASNPTANSPLHF.

The CDR3 nucleotides read TGTGCCAGTAGTATCGGGCAGTACACTGAAGCTTTCTTT. Translated, it gives CASSIGQYTEAFF. The chain employs TRBV19 and TRBJ1-1, with D unclear. From germline, CDR1 is LNHDA and CDR2 SQIVND (reference sequence). CDR3 length: 13 amino acids. Deletions cut 3 bases from V and 3 bases from J, with 8 bases between.

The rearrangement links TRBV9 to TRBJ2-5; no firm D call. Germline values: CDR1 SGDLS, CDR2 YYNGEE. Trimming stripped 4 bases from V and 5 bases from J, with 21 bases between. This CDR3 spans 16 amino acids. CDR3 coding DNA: TGTGCCAGCAGCTACTCACCGGCTAGACCAATGGAGACCCAGTACTTC. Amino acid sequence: CASSYSPARPMETQYF.

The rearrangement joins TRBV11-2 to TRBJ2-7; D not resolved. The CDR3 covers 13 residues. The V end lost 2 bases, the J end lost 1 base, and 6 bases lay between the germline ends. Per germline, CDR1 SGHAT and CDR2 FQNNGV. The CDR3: CASSLTSSYEQYF. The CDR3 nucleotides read TGTGCCAGCAGCTTAACGAGTTCCTACGAGCAGTACTTC.

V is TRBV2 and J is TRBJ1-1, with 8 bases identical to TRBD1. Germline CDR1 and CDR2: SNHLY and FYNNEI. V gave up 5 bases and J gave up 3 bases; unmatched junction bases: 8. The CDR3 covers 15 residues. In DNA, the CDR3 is TGTGCCAGCAGTACAGGGGGATTAGGGGACACTGAAGCTTTCTTT. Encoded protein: CASSTGGLGDTEAFF.

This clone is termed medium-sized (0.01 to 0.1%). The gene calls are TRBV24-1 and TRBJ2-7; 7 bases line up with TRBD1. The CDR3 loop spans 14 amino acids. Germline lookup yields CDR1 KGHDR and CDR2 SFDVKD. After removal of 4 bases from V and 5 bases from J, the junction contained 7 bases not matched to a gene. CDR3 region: CATSDNRGGDEQYF. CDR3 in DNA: TGTGCCACCAGTGACAACAGGGGCGGTGACGAGCAGTACTTC.

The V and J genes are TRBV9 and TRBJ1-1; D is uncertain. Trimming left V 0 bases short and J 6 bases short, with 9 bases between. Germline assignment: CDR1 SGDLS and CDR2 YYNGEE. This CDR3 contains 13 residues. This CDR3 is CASSVGQTSEAFF. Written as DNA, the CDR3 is TGTGCCAGCAGCGTAGGGCAAACATCTGAAGCTTTCTTT.

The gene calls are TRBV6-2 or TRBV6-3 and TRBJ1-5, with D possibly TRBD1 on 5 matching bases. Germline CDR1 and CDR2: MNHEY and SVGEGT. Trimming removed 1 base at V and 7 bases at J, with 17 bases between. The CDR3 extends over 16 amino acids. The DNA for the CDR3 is TGTGCCAGCAGTTACTTAGCGGGCAGGGTCGGGCAGCCCCAGCATTTT. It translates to CASSYLAGRVGQPQHF.

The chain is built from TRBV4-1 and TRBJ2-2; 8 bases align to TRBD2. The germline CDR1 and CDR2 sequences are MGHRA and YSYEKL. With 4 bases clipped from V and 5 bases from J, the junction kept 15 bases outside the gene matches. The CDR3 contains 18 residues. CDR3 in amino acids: CASSPWSASGGGTGELFF. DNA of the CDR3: TGCGCCAGCAGCCCGTGGAGCGCGAGCGGGGGCGGAACCGGGGAGCTGTTTTTT.

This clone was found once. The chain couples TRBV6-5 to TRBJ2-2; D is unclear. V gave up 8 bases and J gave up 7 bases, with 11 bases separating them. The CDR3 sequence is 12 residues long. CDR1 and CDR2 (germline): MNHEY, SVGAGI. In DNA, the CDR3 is TGTGCCAGCTCCACGGATTTCGGGGAGCTGTTTTTT. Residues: CASSTDFGELFF.

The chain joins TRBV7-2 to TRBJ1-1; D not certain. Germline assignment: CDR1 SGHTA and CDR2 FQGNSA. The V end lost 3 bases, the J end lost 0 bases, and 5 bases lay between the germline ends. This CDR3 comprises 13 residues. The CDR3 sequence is CASSLGMNTEAFF. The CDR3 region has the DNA TGTGCCAGCAGCTTGGGCATGAACACTGAAGCTTTCTTT.

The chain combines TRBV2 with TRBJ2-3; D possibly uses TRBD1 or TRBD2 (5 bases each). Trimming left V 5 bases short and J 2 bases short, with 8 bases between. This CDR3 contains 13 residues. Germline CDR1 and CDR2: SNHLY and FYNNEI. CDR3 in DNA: TGTGCCAGCAGTCCGGGGACCACAGATACGCAGTATTTT. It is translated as CASSPGTTDTQYF. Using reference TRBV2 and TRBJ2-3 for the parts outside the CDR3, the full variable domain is EPEVTQTPSHQVTQMGQEVILRCVPISNHLYFYWYRQILGQKVEFLVSFYNNEISEKSEIFDDQFSVERPDGSNFTLKIRSTKLEDSAMYFCASSPGTTDTQYFGPGTRLTVL.